This T cell receptor (beta chain) stems from a study of blood T cell repertoires in COVID-19. As originally analysed: Quantification of nucleated cells was approximated via reference gene primer amplification. Libraries were prepared by immunoSEQ multiplex PCR; TCRdb keeps only in-frame clonotypes and omits some of them. V and J calls plus clone size are reproduced from that table; the DNA served to infer D and trimming. The sample has some 76,000 clones, less than 90% seen once. The CDR3 sequence is 13 residues long. Germline V gene lookup returns CDR1 MNHEY and CDR2 SMNVEV (reference sequence). V lost 5 bases, J lost 6 bases, and 13 bases lay in between.

The chain is built from TRBV27 and TRBJ1-1; the D gene is possibly TRBD1 (6 bases). Source material: peripheral blood. The source of this sequence is a man between 45 and 60 years old with COVID-19, enrolled during active disease. The CDR3 DNA follows: TGTGCCAGCAGTAAACAGGGTAGCGCTGAAGCTTTCTTT. It specifies CASSKQGSAEAFF.